The next 21 T cell receptor beta chains were all read from a single sample in a study of spatial heterogeneity in lung cancer. Time point noted: sample taken at primary tumor resection. Using its own MiXCR run on the 5' RACE reads, TCRdb lists one record per CDR3 protein. This table has roughly 9,800 distinct CDR3 sequences, approximately 6.3% appearing once. Specimen: normal lung tissue next to the tumor, collected at surgery. Every receptor here comes from a male donor with early-stage non-small cell lung cancer.

This clonotype was counted ten times or more. The rearrangement uses TRBV20-1 and TRBJ1-1; 9 positions match TRBD1. This CDR3 contains 14 residues. In germline, CDR1 is DFQATT, CDR2 SNEGSKA (reference sequence). With V trimmed by 1 base and J by 5 bases, 5 bases remained unmatched. The CDR3 coding sequence is TGCAGTGCTAGAGGACAGGGGGGTTCAACTGAAGCTTTCTTT. Its translation is CSARGQGGSTEAFF.

This clonotype was observed many times. This rearrangement joins TRBV6-5 to TRBJ2-1, with 8 positions matching TRBD2. Germline CDR1 is MNHEY and CDR2 is SVGAGI. The CDR3 runs 14 residues. V lost 2 bases and J lost 8; bases outside the gene matches: 5. The CDR3 here is CASSYKREIYEQFF. CDR3 DNA: TGTGCCAGCAGTTACAAGCGGGAGATCTATGAGCAGTTCTTC.

J is TRBJ2-1 and V is TRBV27; D ambiguous. Between the trimmed V and J ends, which lost 7 bases and 4 bases, there was a span of 11 bases. The CDR3 contains 13 residues. In germline, CDR1 is MNHEY, CDR2 SMNVEV (reference sequence). The CDR3, as DNA: TGTGCCAGCATTGCGGCCTCATACAATGAGCAGTTCTTC. Translation gives CASIAASYNEQFF.

V gene TRBV7-9 combines with J gene TRBJ2-2; D is unclear. This CDR3 has 15 amino acids. Germline V gene data show CDR1 as SEHNR and CDR2 as FQNEAQ (reference sequence). The V and J ends lost 2 bases and 0 bases respectively, with 7 bases between them. CDR3 region: CASSLRYTNTGELFF. CDR3 in DNA: TGTGCCAGCAGCTTACGTTATACGAACACCGGGGAGCTGTTTTTT. The variable domain in full, with the rest retrieved from reference TRBV7-9 and TRBJ2-2, is DTGVSQNPRHKITKRGQNVTFRCDPISEHNRLYWYRQTLGQGPEFLTYFQNEAQLEKSRLLSDRFSAERPKGSFSTLEIQRTEQGDSAMYLCASSLRYTNTGELFFGEGSRLTVL.

The rearrangement joins TRBV12-3 or TRBV12-4 to TRBJ1-2; D is unclear. Trimming took off 0 bases at V and 2 bases at J, with 10 bases between the two ends. The CDR3 loop spans 15 amino acids. CDR3 coding DNA: TGTGCCAGCAGTTTAGCGCTAGGTAACAACTATGGCTACACCTTC. Encoded protein: CASSLALGNNYGYTF.

This clonotype was seen ten or more times. The J gene is TRBJ2-3, the V gene TRBV7-2; TRBD2 is a possible D gene (6 bases). Per germline, CDR1 SGHTA and CDR2 FQGNSA. The CDR3 spans 16 residues. V was trimmed by 0 bases and J by 2 bases, leaving 12 bases between them. The chain's CDR3 is CASSLALAAYTDTQYF. The CDR3 region has the DNA TGTGCCAGCAGCTTAGCACTAGCAGCTTACACAGATACGCAGTATTTT.

This clonotype ranks as medium-sized (0.01 to 0.1%). The chain employs TRBV7-9 and TRBJ2-2; D is unresolved. Germline V gives CDR1 SEHNR, CDR2 FQNEAQ (reference sequence). This CDR3 is 16 amino acids long. Trimming cost V 1 base and J 0 bases, with 9 bases left between them. CDR3 amino acids: CASSLGGTTNTGELFF. The CDR3 DNA is TGTGCCAGCAGCTTAGGCGGAACAACGAACACCGGGGAGCTGTTTTTT.

This clonotype has a handful of counts. The rearrangement uses TRBV3-1 and TRBJ2-7; D remains unclear. This CDR3 is built from 16 residues. The V and J ends lost 2 bases and 0 bases respectively, with 14 bases between them. The V gene's germline CDR1 is LGHDT and CDR2 YNNKEL (reference sequence). CDR3 DNA: TGTGCCAGCAGCCAACAGCGTATGGCCCTCTCCTACGAGCAGTACTTC. This encodes CASSQQRMALSYEQYF.

In this sample, this clonotype turned up many times. The chain carries TRBV6-5 and TRBJ2-7; D unclear. This CDR3 comprises 12 residues. V lost 6 bases, J lost 3 bases, and 9 bases lay in between. The germline V gene encodes CDR1 MNHEY and CDR2 SVGAGI. CDR3 DNA: TGTGCCAGCAGGGGTCCCGGCTACGAGCAGTACTTC. Translating it yields CASRGPGYEQYF.

This clonotype has a handful of counts. The rearrangement uses TRBV5-1 and TRBJ2-5; TRBD2 aligns across 13 bases. The CDR3 is 15 amino acids. The junction had 5 bases not matched to a gene; V was cut back by 4 bases and J by 5 bases. Germline CDR1 is SGHRS and CDR2 is YFSETQ. The CDR3 reads CASSRTSGSGETQYF. In nucleotides, the CDR3 is TGCGCCAGCAGCCGGACTAGCGGGAGCGGGGAGACCCAGTACTTC.

By proportion, this clonotype is medium-sized. This sequence joins TRBV13 and TRBJ2-3, with 8 bases lining up with TRBD2. This CDR3 has 14 amino acids. The trim removed 3 bases at V and 2 bases at J, leaving 1 base unmatched. Germline CDR1 is PRHDT and CDR2 is FYEKMQ (reference sequence). The CDR3 spells CASSFSGATDTQYF. CDR3 coding DNA: TGTGCCAGCAGCTTTAGCGGGGCCACAGATACGCAGTATTTT.

This clonotype was seen repeatedly, ten times or more. V and J are TRBV10-3 and TRBJ1-5, with 10 bases lining up with TRBD1. V was pared by 2 bases and J by 9 bases, with 7 bases of the junction left unmatched. Germline V CDR1 and CDR2: ENHRY, SYGVKD. The CDR3 contains 15 residues. The CDR3 DNA follows: TGTGCCATCAGTGAGGGGTGGACAGGGGGTCGGCCCCAGCATTTT. Translating gives CAISEGWTGGRPQHF.

By proportion, this clonotype is medium-sized (0.01 to 0.1%). Sequence at one end of the junction differs from germline and may be a read error. The J gene is TRBJ2-5, the V gene TRBV7-2; D tentatively fits TRBD1 or TRBD2 (5 bases each). The CDR3 loop spans 14 amino acids. Germline V lookup: CDR1 SGHTA, CDR2 FQGNSA. CDR3 sequence reads: CASSPGRRQILGTF. CDR3 nucleotide sequence: TGTGCCAGCAGCCCAGGACGGAGACAGATTCTTGGGACCTTC.

This clonotype was seen ten or more times. CDR3 loop: CSAGGRGLTDTQYF. As DNA, the CDR3 is TGCAGTGCCGGTGGGAGGGGCCTCACAGATACGCAGTATTTT. The chain uses TRBV20-1 and TRBJ2-3, with TRBD2 matching 7 bases. The germline CDR1 and CDR2 sequences are DFQATT and SNEGSKA (reference sequence). This CDR3 is built from 14 residues. Unmatched junction bases numbered 8, after V lost 6 bases and J lost 2 bases.

The V gene is TRBV20-1, the J gene TRBJ2-3; TRBD2 is a possible D gene (7 bases). The CDR3 totals 14 residues. V lost 6 bases to trimming and J lost 1 base, with 14 bases between them. Germline V gives CDR1 DFQATT, CDR2 SNEGSKA (reference sequence). The CDR3 region is CSAPEGGGTDTQYF. Here the CDR3 DNA reads TGCAGTGCCCCGGAGGGGGGGGGCACAGATACGCAGTATTTT.

Concerning this clonotype itself: This may stem from a read error, because a much larger clone lies one nucleotide away. The V call is TRBV11-2, the J call TRBJ2-5, with a weak D call TRBD2 (5 bases). With 6 bases removed from V and 9 bases from J, the gap between germline ends came to 17 bases. CDR1 is SGHAT, CDR2 FQNNGV, per germline. This CDR3 has 13 residues. For the CDR3, the DNA is TGTGCCAGCAGACTCTCTAGCATGGAGTCCCAGTACTTC. This encodes CASRLSSMESQYF.

This clonotype was detected ten times or more. The chain couples TRBV7-9 to TRBJ1-4; 9 positions match TRBD1. CDR3 length: 15 residues. The V gene's germline CDR1 is SEHNR and CDR2 FQNEAQ (reference sequence). V gave up 3 bases and J gave up 7 bases; unmatched junction bases: 6. Here the CDR3 DNA reads TGTGCCAGCAGCTTGGCCCGGGACAGGGTTGAAAAACTGTTTTTT. Its protein product is CASSLARDRVEKLFF.

The rearrangement joins TRBV25-1 to TRBJ1-1; D is undetermined. Germline V gene sequence: CDR1 MGHDK, CDR2 SYGVNS. Trimming stripped 5 bases from V and 5 bases from J, with 12 bases between. The CDR3 contains 13 residues. As DNA, the CDR3 is TGTGCCAGCAGTCGGGCGGCAGAGACTGAAGCTTTCTTT. Amino acid sequence: CASSRAAETEAFF.

This clonotype was observed at least ten times. The V and J genes are TRBV30 and TRBJ1-4, with D uncertain. The V gene lost 1 base and the J gene lost 8 bases, with 17 bases spanning the gap. Germline V gives CDR1 GTSNPN, CDR2 SVGIG (reference sequence). The CDR3 is made up of 15 amino acids. CDR3 loop: CAWSGRVGISEKLFF. In DNA, the CDR3 is TGTGCCTGGAGTGGTCGAGTAGGGATAAGCGAAAAACTGTTTTTT.

This clonotype was observed at least ten times. J is TRBJ2-7 and V is TRBV7-9; D unclear. Trimming left V 5 bases short and J 4 bases short, with 15 bases between. CDR3 length: 14 residues. Germline CDR1 and CDR2: SEHNR and FQNEAQ (reference sequence). The CDR3 nucleotides are TGTGCCAGCAGCCAGGCTGACGGTAAATACGAGCAGTACTTC. It encodes CASSQADGKYEQYF.

This clonotype is deemed medium-sized. The gene calls are TRBV7-3 and TRBJ2-1; 8 nucleotides agree with TRBD2. V lost 5 bases and J lost 4; bases outside the gene matches: 7. CDR1 and CDR2 from the germline V gene are SGHTA and FQGTGA. The CDR3 totals 15 residues. The CDR3 sequence is CASSKEAGVYNEQFF. The CDR3, as DNA: TGTGCCAGCAGCAAAGAAGCGGGAGTATACAATGAGCAGTTCTTC.